The 14 T cell receptor beta chains listed next were all sequenced from one sample in a study of breast tumors, draining lymph nodes, adjacent tissues. TCRdb processed the multiplex PCR reads anew with MiXCR; each CDR3 protein has one entry. The top ten clones hold over 9.5% of a sample with tens of thousands of distinct CDR3 sequences, under 45% of them seen once. Sequenced: breast tumor tissue. The receptor set was obtained from a female donor with breast cancer. Some clones in this sample may be carry-over from other donors' samples.

This clonotype has ten or more counts. V is TRBV30 and J is TRBJ1-1; TRBD1 matches 7 bases. V dropped 2 bases and J dropped 6; count of bases not matched to a gene: 6. The CDR3 is 13 amino acids. Germline CDR1 GTSNPN, CDR2 SVGIG (reference sequence). CDR3 nucleotide sequence: TGTGCCTGGAGTCTAAGGGGGCCCGCTGAAGCTTTCTTT. Its translation: CAWSLRGPAEAFF.

This clonotype was seen many times. This rearrangement joins TRBV6-1 to TRBJ1-5, with a weak D call TRBD1 (5 bases). The CDR3 loop spans 12 amino acids. V lost 8 bases to trimming and J lost 6 bases, with 11 bases between them. Germline assignment: CDR1 MNHNS and CDR2 SASEGT. This CDR3 is CASVTGRQPQHF. DNA for the CDR3: TGTGCCAGCGTAACAGGTCGTCAGCCCCAGCATTTT.

There are many counts of this clonotype. This rearrangement joins TRBV6-1 to TRBJ1-5; no reliable D call. V lost 7 bases and J lost 4, with 11 bases in between. The V gene's germline CDR1 is MNHNS and CDR2 SASEGT. The CDR3 loop spans 13 amino acids. CDR3 protein: CASNSHTNQPQHF. DNA of the CDR3: TGTGCCAGCAATTCGCACACTAATCAGCCCCAGCATTTT.

This clonotype was detected many times. This sequence joins TRBV5-8 and TRBJ2-2; D gene unclear. This CDR3 is 15 amino acids long. Germline V gene sequence: CDR1 SGHTS, CDR2 YDEGEE. V lost 0 bases and J 0 bases, leaving 6 bases between the germline ends. The CDR3 region is CASSLELTNTGELFF. The CDR3 DNA follows: TGTGCCAGCAGCTTGGAGCTAACGAACACCGGGGAGCTGTTTTTT.

Remarks on this clonotype: A read error is possible here, since a much larger clone lies one base away. The V gene is TRBV10-3, the J gene TRBJ2-1; no definite D call. Germline V lookup: CDR1 ENHRY, CDR2 SYGVKD. This CDR3 region has 13 residues. Written as DNA, the CDR3 is TGTGCCAGCAACCGACGGTCCTACAATGGGCAGTTCTTC. Amino acids: CASNRRSYNGQFF.

The rearrangement uses TRBV6-5 and TRBJ2-1, with TRBD1 identical over 8 bases. CDR3 length: 15 residues. Germline V gene data show CDR1 as MNHEY and CDR2 as SVGAGI. V was pared by 2 bases and J by 8 bases, with 8 bases of the junction left unmatched. CDR3 sequence reads: CASSYEQGDVYEQFF. The CDR3 coding sequence is TGTGCCAGCAGTTACGAACAGGGGGACGTGTATGAGCAGTTCTTC.

This clonotype appeared many times. The V gene is TRBV7-2, the J gene TRBJ2-1; the match to TRBD2 covers 9 bases. There are 18 residues in the CDR3. The germline CDR1 and CDR2 sequences are SGHTA and FQGNSA. Losses at the gene ends were 1 base for V and 0 bases for J; bases not matched to a gene: 7. The CDR3 coding sequence is TGTGCCAGCAGCTTAGGACTAGCGGCTGGTAGCTCCTACAATGAGCAGTTCTTC. Encoded protein: CASSLGLAAGSSYNEQFF.

This clonotype turned up a few times. The genes are TRBV7-2 and TRBJ1-5; D gene uncertain. V lost 1 base to trimming and J lost 3 bases, with 10 bases between them. This CDR3 region has 15 residues. From germline, CDR1 is SGHTA and CDR2 FQGNSA. The CDR3 is CASSLVLDFNQPQHF. CDR3 sequence (DNA): TGTGCCAGCAGCTTAGTATTGGATTTCAATCAGCCCCAGCATTTT.

The J gene is TRBJ1-6, the V gene TRBV9; D gene uncertain. The CDR3 consists of 16 residues. CDR1 SGDLS and CDR2 YYNGEE come from the germline V gene. The germline V and J ends were trimmed by 3 bases and 10 bases, with 20 bases remaining between them. This chain's CDR3 is CASSETSGRLGSPLHF. The DNA for the CDR3 is TGTGCCAGCAGCGAGACTAGCGGGAGGTTAGGGTCACCCCTCCACTTT.

This clonotype was seen repeatedly, ten times or more. The chain links TRBV20-1 to TRBJ2-3, with 8 bases identical to TRBD2. Germline trimming cut 6 bases from V and 4 bases from J; bases unmatched to any gene: 3. The CDR3 loop spans 12 amino acids. CDR1 and CDR2 (germline): DFQATT, SNEGSKA (reference sequence). The CDR3 region has the DNA TGCAGTGCCAGGCGGGGGGCAGATACGCAGTATTTT. Amino acid sequence: CSARRGADTQYF.

This clonotype was counted between two and nine times. The chain recombines TRBV6-2 or TRBV6-3 with TRBJ2-1; D is unclear. Per the germline V gene, CDR1 is MNHEY and CDR2 is SVGEGT. V lost 5 bases and J lost 2, with 16 bases in between. This CDR3 has 16 residues. The CDR3: CASSHRRQQAYNEQFF. The CDR3 DNA reads as TGTGCCAGCAGTCACCGCCGTCAGCAGGCCTACAATGAGCAGTTCTTC.

This clonotype was counted only a few times. This may stem from a read error, because a much larger clone lies one nucleotide away. The V and J genes are TRBV6-5 and TRBJ2-3; no definite D call. Germline V lookup: CDR1 MNHEY, CDR2 SVGAGI. The length of the CDR3 is 13 residues. The CDR3 loop is CGSSTGPTDTQYF. In nucleotides, the CDR3 is TGTGGCAGCAGTACCGGGCCCACAGATACGCAGTATTTT.

This clonotype has more than one count but fewer than ten. The chain's CDR3 is CASSLDGGGAKNIQYF. The CDR3 DNA is TGTGCCAGCAGCTTGGATGGGGGAGGGGCCAAAAACATTCAGTACTTC. V gene TRBV5-4 combines with J gene TRBJ2-4; 7 bases fit TRBD2. Germline V CDR1 and CDR2: SGHNT, YYREEE (reference sequence). V trimming: 0 bases; J trimming: 1 base; junction bases outside the gene matches: 4. The CDR3 length is 16 residues.

The chain combines TRBV5-1 with TRBJ2-1; D not certain. V lost 4 bases to trimming and J lost 3 bases, with 11 bases between them. The CDR3 sequence is 14 residues long. CDR1 SGHRS and CDR2 YFSETQ come from the germline V gene. The CDR3 spells CASSPRDVYNEQFF. The CDR3 DNA sequence: TGCGCCAGCAGCCCCAGAGATGTCTACAATGAGCAGTTCTTC. The variable domain in full, with the rest retrieved from reference TRBV5-1 and TRBJ2-1, is KAGVTQTPRYLIKTRGQQVTLSCSPISGHRSVSWYQQTPGQGLQFLFEYFSETQRNKGNFPGRFSGRQFSNSRSEMNVSTLELGDSALYLCASSPRDVYNEQFFGPGTRLTVL.